The T cell receptor beta chain under discussion was sequenced for a study of blood T cell repertoires in COVID-19. Libraries were prepared by immunoSEQ multiplex PCR; TCRdb keeps only in-frame clonotypes and omits some of them. Found here are more than 95,000 clones, less than 95% of them singletons; the top ten hold 1.8%. The junction had 6 bases not matched to a gene; V was cut back by 3 bases and J by 2 bases. CDR3 size: 17 residues. In germline, CDR1 is LGHNA, CDR2 YSLEER. This receptor was obtained from a human donor with active COVID-19. The donor label of this sample is uncertain. The chain couples TRBV4-3 to TRBJ2-6; 8 nucleotides align to TRBD1. Source material: peripheral blood. The CDR3 region is CASSQAGTGTGANVLTF. The DNA of the CDR3 is TGCGCCAGCAGCCAGGCGGGGACAGGAACTGGGGCCAACGTCCTGACTTTC.